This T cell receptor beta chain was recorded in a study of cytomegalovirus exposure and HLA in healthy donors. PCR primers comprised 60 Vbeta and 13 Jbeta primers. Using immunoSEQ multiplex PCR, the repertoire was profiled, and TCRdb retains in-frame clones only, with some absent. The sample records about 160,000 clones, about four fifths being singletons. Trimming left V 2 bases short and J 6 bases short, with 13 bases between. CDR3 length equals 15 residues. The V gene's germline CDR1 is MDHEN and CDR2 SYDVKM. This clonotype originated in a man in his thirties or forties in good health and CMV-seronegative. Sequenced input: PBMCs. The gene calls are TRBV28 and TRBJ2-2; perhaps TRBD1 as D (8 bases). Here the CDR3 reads CASSLNRGRAGELFF. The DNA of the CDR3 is TGTGCCAGCAGTTTAAACAGGGGGAGGGCCGGGGAGCTGTTTTTT.